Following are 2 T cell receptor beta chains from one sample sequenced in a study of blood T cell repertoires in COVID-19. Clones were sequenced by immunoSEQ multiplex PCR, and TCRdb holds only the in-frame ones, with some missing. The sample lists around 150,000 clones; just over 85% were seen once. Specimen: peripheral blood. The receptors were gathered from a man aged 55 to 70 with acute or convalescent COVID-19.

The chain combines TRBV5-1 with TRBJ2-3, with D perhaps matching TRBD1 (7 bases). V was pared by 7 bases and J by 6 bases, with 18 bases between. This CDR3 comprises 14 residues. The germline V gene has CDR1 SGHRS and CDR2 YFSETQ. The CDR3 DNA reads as TGCGCCAGCCGGGGGACAGTCAACGGGGATACGCAGTATTTT. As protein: CASRGTVNGDTQYF.

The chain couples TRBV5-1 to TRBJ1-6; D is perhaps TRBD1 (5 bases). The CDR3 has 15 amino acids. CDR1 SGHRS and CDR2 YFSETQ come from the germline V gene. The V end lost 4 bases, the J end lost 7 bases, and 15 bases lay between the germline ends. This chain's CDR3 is CASSPEAGKNSPLHF. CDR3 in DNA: TGCGCCAGCAGCCCTGAGGCAGGGAAAAATTCACCCCTCCACTTT.